The T cell receptor (beta chain) described here comes from a study of shared clonotypes between healthy human individuals. V shed 11 bases and J 3 bases; nucleotides not matched to a gene: 7. This CDR3 has 15 amino acids. Germline V gene data show CDR1 as WSHSY and CDR2 as SAAADI. Clones were read by immunoSEQ multiplex PCR, and TCRdb kept only the in-frame ones, dropping some. The repertoire holds 2 million to 3 million clones, with over 85% as singletons. V is TRBV10-2 and J is TRBJ1-4; 12 bases are a match to TRBD1. The sample was naive CD4+ T cells from PBMCs. Subset defined: CD45RA+ positively selected. This sequence was found in a man aged 18 to 29 in good health. Some clones in this sample may be carry-over from other donors' samples. CDR3 region: CACTGQGAANEKLFF. Written as DNA, the CDR3 is TGCGCCTGCACGGGACAGGGGGCGGCTAATGAAAAACTGTTTTTT.